Sequencing of this TCR beta chain was carried out in a study of graft-versus-host responses after intestinal transplantation. Trimming at V came to 5 bases and at J to 5 bases, leaving 6 bases not matched to a gene. Germline V gene lookup returns CDR1 LNHDA and CDR2 SQIVND (reference sequence). CDR3 size: 15 residues. Details on this clone: Antigen unknown.

Assay used: immunoSEQ multiplex PCR; TCRdb lists only in-frame clones, some missing. The repertoire consists of tens of thousands of clones, with approximately 84% occurring once and the leading ten covering approximately 0.46%. The V and J genes are TRBV19 and TRBJ1-5; TRBD1 matches at 10 bases. Sequencing used unstimulated CD4+ T cells sorted from spleen or lymph node cells, obtained before transplant. The receptor was derived from a human donor who was the organ donor for an intestinal transplant. CDR3 region: CASSDRGRRDQPQHF. The CDR3 nucleotides read TGTGCCAGTAGTGACAGGGGGCGAAGGGATCAGCCCCAGCATTTT.